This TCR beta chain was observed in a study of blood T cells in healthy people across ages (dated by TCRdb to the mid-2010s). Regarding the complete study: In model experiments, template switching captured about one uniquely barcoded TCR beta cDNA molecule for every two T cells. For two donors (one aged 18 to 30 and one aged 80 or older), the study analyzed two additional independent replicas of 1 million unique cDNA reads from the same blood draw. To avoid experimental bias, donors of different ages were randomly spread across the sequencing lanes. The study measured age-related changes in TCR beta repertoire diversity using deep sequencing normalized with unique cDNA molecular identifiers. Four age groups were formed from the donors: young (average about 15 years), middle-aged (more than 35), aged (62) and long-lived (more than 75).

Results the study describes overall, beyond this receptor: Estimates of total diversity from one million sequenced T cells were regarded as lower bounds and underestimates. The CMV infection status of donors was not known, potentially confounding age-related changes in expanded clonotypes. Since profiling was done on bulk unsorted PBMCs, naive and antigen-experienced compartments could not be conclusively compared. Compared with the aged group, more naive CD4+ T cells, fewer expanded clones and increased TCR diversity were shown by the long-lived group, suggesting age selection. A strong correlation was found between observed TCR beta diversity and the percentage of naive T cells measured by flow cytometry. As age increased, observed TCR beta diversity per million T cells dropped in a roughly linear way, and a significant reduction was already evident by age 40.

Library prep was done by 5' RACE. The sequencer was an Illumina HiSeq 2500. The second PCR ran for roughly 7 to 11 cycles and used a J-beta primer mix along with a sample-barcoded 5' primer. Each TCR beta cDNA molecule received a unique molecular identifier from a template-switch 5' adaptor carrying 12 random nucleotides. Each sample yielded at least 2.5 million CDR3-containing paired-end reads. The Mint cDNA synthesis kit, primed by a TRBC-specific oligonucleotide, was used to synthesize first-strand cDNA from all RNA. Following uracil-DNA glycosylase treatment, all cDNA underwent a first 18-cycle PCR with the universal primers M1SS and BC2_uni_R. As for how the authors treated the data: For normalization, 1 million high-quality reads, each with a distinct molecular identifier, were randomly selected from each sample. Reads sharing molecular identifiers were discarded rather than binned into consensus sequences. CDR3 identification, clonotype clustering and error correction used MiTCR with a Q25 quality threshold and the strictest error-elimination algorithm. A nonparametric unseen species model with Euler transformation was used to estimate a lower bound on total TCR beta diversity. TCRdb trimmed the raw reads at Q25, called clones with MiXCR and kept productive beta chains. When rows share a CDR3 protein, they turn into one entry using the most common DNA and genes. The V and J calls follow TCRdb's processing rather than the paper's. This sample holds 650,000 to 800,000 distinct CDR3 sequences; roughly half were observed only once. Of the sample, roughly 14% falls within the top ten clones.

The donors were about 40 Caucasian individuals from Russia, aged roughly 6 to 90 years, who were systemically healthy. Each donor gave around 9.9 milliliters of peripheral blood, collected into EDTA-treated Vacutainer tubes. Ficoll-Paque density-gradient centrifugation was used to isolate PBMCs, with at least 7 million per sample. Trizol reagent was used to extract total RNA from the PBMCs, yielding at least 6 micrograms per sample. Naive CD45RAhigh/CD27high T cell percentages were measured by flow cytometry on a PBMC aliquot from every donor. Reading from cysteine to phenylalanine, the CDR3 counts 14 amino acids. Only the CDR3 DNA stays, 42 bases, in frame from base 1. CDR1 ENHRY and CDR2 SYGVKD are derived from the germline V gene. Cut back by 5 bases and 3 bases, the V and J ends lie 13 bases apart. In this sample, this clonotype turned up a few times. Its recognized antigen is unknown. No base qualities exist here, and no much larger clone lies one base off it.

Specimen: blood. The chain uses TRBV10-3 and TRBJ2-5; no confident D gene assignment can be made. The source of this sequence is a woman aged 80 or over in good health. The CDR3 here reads CAISPRPREETQYF. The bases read TGTGCCATCAGTCCCCGGCCCAGAGAAGAGACCCAGTACTTC.